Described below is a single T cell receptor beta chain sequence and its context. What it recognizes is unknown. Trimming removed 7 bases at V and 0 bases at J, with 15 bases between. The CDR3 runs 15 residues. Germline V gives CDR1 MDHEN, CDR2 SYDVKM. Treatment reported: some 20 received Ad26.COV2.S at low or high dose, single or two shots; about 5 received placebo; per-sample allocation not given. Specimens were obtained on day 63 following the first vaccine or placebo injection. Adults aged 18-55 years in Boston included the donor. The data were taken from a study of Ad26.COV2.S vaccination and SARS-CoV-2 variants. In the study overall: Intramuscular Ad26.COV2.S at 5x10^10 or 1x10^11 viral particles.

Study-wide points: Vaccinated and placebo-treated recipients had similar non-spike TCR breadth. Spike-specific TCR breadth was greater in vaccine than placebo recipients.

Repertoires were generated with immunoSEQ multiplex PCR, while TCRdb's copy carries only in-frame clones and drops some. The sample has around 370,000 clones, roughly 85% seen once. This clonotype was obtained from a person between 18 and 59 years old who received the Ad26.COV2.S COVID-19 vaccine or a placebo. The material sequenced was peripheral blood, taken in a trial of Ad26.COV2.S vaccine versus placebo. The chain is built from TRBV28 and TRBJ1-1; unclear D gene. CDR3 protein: CASNGQVVLNTEAFF. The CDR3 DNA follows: TGTGCCAGCAACGGCCAGGTAGTTTTGAACACTGAAGCTTTCTTT.